The rows below give T cell receptor beta chains drawn from one sample of a study of shared T cell receptors in the human thymus. Measured with immunoSEQ multiplex PCR; TCRdb has only the in-frame clones, and not every one. The sample has hundreds of thousands of clones, about 87% seen once. The sample was also linked to a second study, of human thymus T cells.

The sequencing sample was made of thymocytes. The source is a boy younger than two with a congenital heart defect. CDR3s include the opening cysteine and the closing phenylalanine or tryptophan. A D gene is named only where the DNA matches it firmly. Some rows mark clone size as missing; the rest say once, few, many or name a class of expanded clone.

>TRBD1|.|TRBJ2-7|TRBV4-1
TGCGCCAGCAGCCAAGACCTAAGGGACAGGGAAGAGTCCTACGAGCAGTACTTC
CASSQDLRDREESYEQYF
>TRBD2|.|TRBJ2-5|TRBV19
TGTGCCAGTAGTAGGGGACTAGCCCTCCAAGAGACCCAGTACTTC
CASSRGLALQETQYF
>TRBD1|once|TRBJ1-3|TRBV7-8
TGTGCCAGCAGCCCAACAGGACAGGGGGCGCGAGGAAACACCATATATTTT
CASSPTGQGARGNTIYF
>TRBD2|.|TRBJ2-1|TRBV19
TGTGCCAGCACTAGCGGGGTATATAATGAGCAGTTCTTC
CASTSGVYNEQFF
>.|.|TRBJ1-2|TRBV7-9
TGTGCCAGCAGCTTAAGTAAGGGGGAAGGCACCTTC
CASSLSKGEGTF
>.|.|TRBJ1-4|TRBV7-2
TGTGCCAGCAGCTCCAGAGGAGGTGGTGAAAAACTGTTTTTT
CASSSRGGGEKLFF
>.|.|TRBJ2-7|TRBV13
TGTGCCAGCAGCTTACGGGACAACCACTACGAGCAGTACTTC
CASSLRDNHYEQYF
>TRBD2|.|TRBJ2-7|TRBV2
TGTGCCAGCAGAGAAAGTAGCGGGGGGTGGTACGAGCAGTACTTC
CASRESSGGWYEQYF
>TRBD2|.|TRBJ2-7|TRBV5-4
TGTGCCAGCAGCTCCCGACTAGCGGGACCCTACGAGCAGTACTTC
CASSSRLAGPYEQYF
>.|.|TRBJ1-2|TRBV29-1
TGCAGCGTTGAGGTCGGTCCCTATGGCTACACCTTC
CSVEVGPYGYTF
>.|.|TRBJ2-1|TRBV14
TGTGCCAGCAGCCAAGTTAGGCGGGGGCCCCCTATTACACTCAATGAGCAGTTCTTC
CASSQVRRGPPITLNEQFF
>.|.|TRBJ2-7|TRBV28
TGTGCCAGCAGTAACATTTTAGCGGCCAACCCCTACGAGCAGTACTTC
CASSNILAANPYEQYF
>TRBD2|few|TRBJ2-5|TRBV7-9
TGTGCCAGCAGCTTAGGGCTAGCGGAAGGCCAAGAGACCCAGTACTTC
CASSLGLAEGQETQYF
>TRBD2|.|TRBJ2-1|TRBV27
TGTGCCAGCAGTTTGAAGGCTAGCGGCCTCAACAATGAGCAGTTCTTC
CASSLKASGLNNEQFF
>.|.|TRBJ1-2|TRBV15
TGTGCCACCAGCAGAGAGGCAGGGGTGAATGGCTACACCTTC
CATSREAGVNGYTF
>.|.|TRBJ2-7|TRBV7-2
TGTGCCAGCAGCTTAGGACTAGTTTCCACAAACTACGAGCAGTACTTC
CASSLGLVSTNYEQYF
>.|.|TRBJ1-6|TRBV5-1
TGCGCCAGCAGCTTCGGACAACCCGATAATTCCCCCCTCCACTTT
CASSFGQPDNSPLHF
>TRBD1|.|TRBJ1-6|TRBV10-1
TGCGCCAGCAGAACCCCCGGGACAGGGGTCCTTCCTGATAATTCACCCCTCCACTTT
CASRTPGTGVLPDNSPLHF
>TRBD1|.|TRBJ2-7|TRBV4-1
TGCGCCAGCAGCCAAGACCCAAGGAGGGGACAGGGGGTCTACGAGCAGTACTTC
CASSQDPRRGQGVYEQYF
>.|.|TRBJ2-7|TRBV5-8
TGTGCCAGCAGCCCAAAGAGCGGAATTCCCTACGAGCAATACTTC
CASSPKSGIPYEQYF
>TRBD2|.|TRBJ2-1|TRBV5-4
TGTGCCAGCAGCGTGTCTAGGAAGCGGGAGGGCCCGAATGAGCAGTTCTTC
CASSVSRKREGPNEQFF
>.|.|TRBJ1-3|TRBV15
TGTGCCACCAGCAGAGACTATAGTAAGGAGTACTCTGGAAACACCATATATTTT
CATSRDYSKEYSGNTIYF
>TRBD1|.|TRBJ2-2|TRBV19
TGTGCCAGTAGGGGGACAGGGCGAATTACCGGGGAGCTGTTTTTT
CASRGTGRITGELFF
>TRBD1|.|TRBJ2-3|TRBV10-2
TGCGCCAGCAGAGCCGGGACGGGACAGGGGGCACACACAGATACGCAGTATTTT
CASRAGTGQGAHTDTQYF
>.|.|TRBJ2-7|TRBV7-2
TGTGCCAGCAGCTTAGACAGGGCTGGGCAGTACTTC
CASSLDRAGQYF
>.|.|TRBJ2-5|TRBV13
TGTGCCAGCAGCCCCGCGGGGAGCCCCCAAGAGACCCAGTACTTC
CASSPAGSPQETQYF
>TRBD2|.|TRBJ2-2|TRBV18
TGTGCCAGCTCACCTGCTAGCGGGAGGGCCGGTACCGGGGAGCTGTTTTTT
CASSPASGRAGTGELFF
>.|.|TRBJ1-5|TRBV5-6
TGTGCCAGCAGCAGGGGATATCGCAGCAATCAGCCCCAGCATTTT
CASSRGYRSNQPQHF
>TRBD1|.|TRBJ1-1|TRBV5-5
TGTGCCAGCAGTTTCGTTACAGGGGCTATCTTC
CASSFVTGAIF
>TRBD1|.|TRBJ2-7|TRBV27
TGTGCCAGCAGTTCCTCGGACAGGGGGTACGAGCAGTACTTC
CASSSSDRGYEQYF
>TRBD2|.|TRBJ2-7|TRBV2
TGTGCCAGCAGTGAGCTCTCGGGCAGGGAGGGCGAGCAGTACTTC
CASSELSGREGEQYF
>TRBD1|.|TRBJ2-5|TRBV5-6
TGTGCCAGCAGCGGCCACAGGGGTGGTGAGACCCAGTACTTC
CASSGHRGGETQYF